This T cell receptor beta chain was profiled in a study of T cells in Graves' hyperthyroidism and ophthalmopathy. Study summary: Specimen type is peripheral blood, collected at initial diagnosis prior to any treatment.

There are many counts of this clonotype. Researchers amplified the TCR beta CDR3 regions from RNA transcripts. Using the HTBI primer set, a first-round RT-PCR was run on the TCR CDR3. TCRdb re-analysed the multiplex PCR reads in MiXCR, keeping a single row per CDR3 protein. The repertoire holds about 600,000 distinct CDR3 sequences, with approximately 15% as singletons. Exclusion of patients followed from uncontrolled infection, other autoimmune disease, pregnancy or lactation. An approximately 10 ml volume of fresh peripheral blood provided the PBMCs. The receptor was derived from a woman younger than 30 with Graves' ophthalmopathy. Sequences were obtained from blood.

The CDR3 coding sequence is TGTGCCAGCAGCTTGAGGACAGGGGCTGGGGCCAACGTCCTGACTTTC. It codes for CASSLRTGAGANVLTF. The rearrangement joins TRBV7-2 to TRBJ2-6; 9 nucleotides line up with TRBD1. V gave up 3 bases and J gave up 2 bases; unmatched junction bases: 2. The germline V gene encodes CDR1 SGHTA and CDR2 FQGNSA. The CDR3 extends over 16 amino acids.